This record covers a single T cell receptor (beta chain). Antigen specificity is unknown. This sample was taken from a study of CD8 T cells in Susac syndrome. CD8+ and CD4+ T cells from blood underwent TCR beta sequencing, which was carried out in a high-throughput format. The CD8+ and CD4+ T cells were isolated magnetically using a negative isolation approach, whereas the TEMRA cells were enriched by FACS. An input of about 0.5 to 1 ug of RNA was subjected to reverse transcription using random hexamers. Coverage of TCR beta CDR3 amplification by immunoSEQ multiplex PCR extended to 54 Vbeta and 13 Jbeta. Using its own MiXCR run on the immunoSEQ multiplex PCR reads, TCRdb lists one record per CDR3 protein. The table lists about 200,000 distinct CDR3 sequences, around 95% of them singletons. Study outcomes and limitations: The study conceded that relatively few individuals underwent its TCR sequencing and HLA analysis.

The CDR3 contains 13 residues. Trimming at V came to 3 bases and at J to 9 bases, leaving 8 bases not matched to a gene. In germline, CDR1 is SGHNT, CDR2 YYREEE (reference sequence). The V call is TRBV5-4, the J call TRBJ2-5; 7 nucleotides match TRBD1. Material: CD4+ T cells from PBMCs. The TCR comes from a human donor in good health. The CDR3 sequence: CASSSQGFWAQYF. As DNA, the CDR3 is TGTGCCAGCAGCTCACAGGGGTTCTGGGCCCAGTACTTC.